Sequencing of this T cell receptor (beta chain) was carried out in a study of human T cells and chemical hapten exposure. Described time point: patch test 2, 6 weeks after DPC sensitization. Treatment given: therapeutic diphenylcyclopropenone sensitization with weekly scalp DPC. Losses at the gene ends were 0 bases for V and 1 base for J; bases not matched to a gene: 2. The CDR3 is made up of 17 amino acids. Germline-derived CDR1 and CDR2 are LGHDT and YNNKEL (reference sequence). This clonotype was picked up a small number of times. TCRdb re-derived calls from the RACE reads in MiXCR, one entry per CDR3 protein. The data hold 110,000 to 150,000 distinct CDR3 sequences, with approximately 10% observed a single time.

The gene calls are TRBV3-1 and TRBJ2-3, with 12 bases lining up with TRBD2. The receptor was derived from a woman aged 45-65 years with alopecia areata. Some clones in this sample may be carry-over from other donors' samples. The source material was whole blood, sampled in connection with sensitization to the hapten diphenylcyclopropenone (DPC). The CDR3 coding sequence is TGTGCCAGCAGCCAAGATCGACTAGCGGGAGGCACAGATACGCAGTATTTT. Its translation is CASSQDRLAGGTDTQYF.